The source of this T cell receptor (beta chain) is a study of blood T cell repertoires in COVID-19. The table came from immunoSEQ multiplex PCR; TCRdb's copy has only in-frame clones and leaves some out. The data show around 200,000 clones, approximately 78% seen once. The clonotype was recovered from a woman of 80 years or more with active or convalescent COVID-19. The source material was peripheral blood.

The CDR3 region is CATSEDRWTGELFF. CDR3 DNA sequence: TGTGCCACCAGTGAAGACAGGTGGACCGGGGAGCTGTTTTTT. The chain carries TRBV24-1 and TRBJ2-2; a possible D gene is TRBD1 (6 bases). The CDR3 covers 14 residues. V lost 4 bases to trimming and J lost 5 bases, with 10 bases between them. Germline lookup yields CDR1 KGHDR and CDR2 SFDVKD.